Presented here are 29 T cell receptor beta chains from one specimen sequenced in a study of long-term antiretroviral therapy in people with HIV. The assay, immunoSEQ v3.0, was run at survey level. This table comes from immunoSEQ multiplex PCR, and its TCRdb copy is limited to in-frame clones, with some not included. The data show about 33,000 clones, roughly 80% seen once. The specimen comprised unsorted PBMCs, sampled 2 years after starting antiretroviral therapy. Every receptor here comes from a woman aged 45-65 years with HIV.

The count of this clone is one. This chain joins TRBV5-4 and TRBJ2-3, with D possibly TRBD2 on 5 matching bases. Per germline, CDR1 SGHNT and CDR2 YYREEE (reference sequence). V gave up 4 bases and J gave up 3 bases, with 15 bases separating them. The CDR3 covers 15 residues. CDR3 amino acids: CASSVSPSRTDTQYF. CDR3 coding DNA: TGTGCCAGCAGCGTATCACCTAGCAGGACAGATACGCAGTATTTT.

The chain employs TRBV29-1 and TRBJ2-2; the D gene is possibly TRBD1 (5 bases). Looked up from germline, CDR1 is SQVTM and CDR2 is ANQGSEA. CDR3 length: 14 residues. With 1 base removed from V and 4 bases from J, the gap between germline ends came to 10 bases. CDR3: CSVEGLRATGELFF. In nucleotides, the CDR3 is TGCAGCGTTGAAGGCCTCAGGGCCACCGGGGAGCTGTTTTTT.

This chain joins TRBV6-6 and TRBJ2-5; D ambiguous. Deletions cut 4 bases from V and 4 bases from J, with 13 bases between. This CDR3 has 14 residues. The germline V gene has CDR1 MNHNY and CDR2 SVGAGI (reference sequence). CDR3 coding DNA: TGTGCCAGCAGTTCCATGGCCCCCGGAGAGACCCAGTACTTC. As protein: CASSSMAPGETQYF.

V and J are TRBV30 and TRBJ2-7; TRBD1 matches at 9 bases. The trim removed 2 bases at V and 3 bases at J, leaving 2 bases unmatched. Germline CDR1 and CDR2: GTSNPN and SVGIG (reference sequence). The CDR3 runs 13 residues. In DNA form, the CDR3 reads TGTGCCTGGAGTCAGACAGGGGGCTACGAGCAGTACTTC. Protein: CAWSQTGGYEQYF.

V is TRBV19 and J is TRBJ2-1; 12 bases agree with TRBD1. V lost 5 bases, J lost 8 bases, and 7 bases stayed unmatched. The CDR3 length is 15 residues. Germline V gene lookup returns CDR1 LNHDA and CDR2 SQIVND (reference sequence). The CDR3 is CASSSPGQGAYEQFF. CDR3 coding DNA: TGTGCCAGTAGTTCCCCGGGACAGGGGGCCTATGAGCAGTTCTTC.

V usage is TRBV11-2 and J usage is TRBJ1-3, with no clear D. Germline CDR1 and CDR2: SGHAT and FQNNGV. The V end lost 0 bases, the J end lost 7 bases, and 7 bases lay between the germline ends. The CDR3 has 13 residues. The CDR3 spells CASSLDTQNTIYF. For the CDR3, the DNA is TGTGCCAGCAGCTTAGACACCCAGAACACCATATATTTT.

This clone was detected once. The rearrangement uses TRBV10-3 and TRBJ2-1; 16 nucleotides match TRBD2. V lost 5 bases to trimming and J lost 9 bases; unmatched junction nucleotides: 7. The germline gives CDR1 ENHRY, CDR2 SYGVKD. The CDR3 consists of 16 residues. CDR3 sequence reads: CAISPSGTSGGGEQFF. Here the CDR3 DNA reads TGTGCCATCAGTCCCTCCGGGACTAGCGGGGGGGGTGAGCAGTTCTTC.

This chain links TRBV15 with TRBJ2-1, with D unclear. Germline values: CDR1 LNHNV, CDR2 YYDKDF (reference sequence). The CDR3 has 15 residues. V dropped 1 base and J dropped 6 bases, with 13 bases sitting between them. CDR3 protein: CATSRVPPIPNEQFF. The CDR3 nucleotides read TGTGCCACCAGCAGAGTTCCTCCAATCCCCAATGAGCAGTTCTTC.

The J gene is TRBJ1-5, the V gene TRBV19; no clear D gene. Germline V gene data show CDR1 as LNHDA and CDR2 as SQIVND (reference sequence). The germline V and J ends were trimmed by 9 bases and 6 bases, with 12 bases remaining between them. The CDR3 loop spans 12 amino acids. For the CDR3, the DNA is TGTGCCAGCTGTCCCGGGTTTCAGCCCCAGCATTTT. As protein: CASCPGFQPQHF. The full variable domain, completed using reference TRBV19 and TRBJ1-5, is DGGITQSPKYLFRKEGQNVTLSCEQNLNHDAMYWYRQDPGQGLRLIYYSQIVNDFQKGDIAEGYSVSREKKESFPLTVTSAQKNPTAFYLCASCPGFQPQHFGDGTRLSIL.

This clone was seen a few times. V usage is TRBV19 and J usage is TRBJ2-7; 8 bases map to TRBD1. Trimming removed 7 bases from V and 0 bases from J; junction bases left unmatched: 2. Germline V lookup: CDR1 LNHDA, CDR2 SQIVND (reference sequence). The CDR3 covers 13 residues. The CDR3: CASKGTGSYEQYF. CDR3 coding DNA: TGTGCCAGTAAAGGGACAGGCTCCTACGAGCAGTACTTC.

This sequence joins TRBV4-2 and TRBJ2-2; perhaps D is TRBD1 or TRBD2 (5 bases each). Per germline, CDR1 LGHNA and CDR2 YNFKEQ. Trimming removed 2 bases from V and 2 bases from J, with 12 bases in between. The CDR3 covers 16 residues. The CDR3 here is CASSQLSGRNTGELFF. The CDR3 bases are TGTGCCAGCAGCCAACTTTCGGGGCGAAACACCGGGGAGCTGTTTTTT.

The chain joins TRBV2 to TRBJ1-4; TRBD1 matches at 9 bases. In germline, CDR1 is SNHLY, CDR2 FYNNEI. CDR3 length: 15 residues. V lost 0 bases, J lost 10 bases, and 6 bases stayed unmatched. The CDR3 nucleotides read TGTGCCAGCAGTGAAGCTAGACAGGGGGGGGGAAAACTGTTTTTT. The encoded protein is CASSEARQGGGKLFF.

The chain combines TRBV19 with TRBJ2-6; 9 nucleotides match TRBD1. Germline assignment: CDR1 LNHDA and CDR2 SQIVND (reference sequence). Trimming took 6 bases from V and 0 from J; bases not matched to a gene: 3. This CDR3 contains 16 residues. CDR3 nucleotide sequence: TGTGCCAGTAGCCCGGGACAGGGCTCTGGGGCCAACGTCCTGACTTTC. It is translated as CASSPGQGSGANVLTF.

The chain combines TRBV10-3 with TRBJ1-2; D perhaps matches TRBD1 (6 bases). Trimming removed 2 bases at V and 2 bases at J, with 15 bases between. The CDR3 is 16 residues long. Germline CDR1 and CDR2: ENHRY and SYGVKD. The CDR3 region has the DNA TGTGCCATCAGTGAGCCGAGGGGGATCGAGAACTATGGCTACACCTTC. The encoded protein is CAISEPRGIENYGYTF.

The chain employs TRBV12-2 and TRBJ2-5; whether TRBD2, the table's D call, matches the DNA was not checked. TRBV12-2 has pseudogene status. There are 18 residues in the CDR3. The CDR3 here is CASRLAYPGLGNPETQYF. In DNA, the CDR3 is TGTGCAAGTCGCTTAGCGTACCCGGGACTAGGGAATCCGGAGACCCAGTACTTC.

The chain uses TRBV9 and TRBJ2-3; D may correspond to TRBD1 or TRBD2 (6 bases each). CDR1 is SGDLS, CDR2 YYNGEE, per germline. V lost 3 bases and J lost 2, with 10 bases in between. The CDR3 sequence is 14 residues long. The CDR3: CASSGGASTDTQYF. The CDR3 DNA reads as TGTGCCAGCAGCGGGGGGGCCTCCACAGATACGCAGTATTTT.

The chain couples TRBV30 to TRBJ1-1; 8 bases match TRBD1. V shed 3 bases, J shed 2 bases, and the junction held 2 bases outside the gene matches. Germline V gene data show CDR1 as GTSNPN and CDR2 as SVGIG (reference sequence). There are 13 residues in the CDR3. CDR3 in amino acids: CAWRGTGNTEAFF. CDR3 coding DNA: TGTGCCTGGAGAGGGACAGGTAACACTGAAGCTTTCTTT.

The V gene is TRBV7-8, the J gene TRBJ2-7; no definite D call. CDR3 length: 13 residues. V was trimmed by 2 bases and J by 3 bases, leaving 8 bases between them. CDR1 is SGHVS, CDR2 FQNEAQ, per germline. The CDR3 DNA is TGTGCCAGCAGCTTAAATCGAGTCTACGAGCAGTACGTC. It is translated as CASSLNRVYEQYV.

This clone is a singleton in its sample. The chain links TRBV7-9 to TRBJ1-1, with D possibly being TRBD1 (5 bases). CDR1 and CDR2 (germline): SEHNR, FQNEAQ (reference sequence). The CDR3 contains 15 residues. V was clipped by 0 bases and J by 5 bases, with 13 bases between them. Written as DNA, the CDR3 is TGTGCCAGCAGCTTAGCGGTGCAGGGTGGGACTGAAGCTTTCTTT. Its translation: CASSLAVQGGTEAFF.

This chain connects TRBV11-2 to TRBJ2-5; D is unclear. This CDR3 comprises 13 residues. Trimming removed 3 bases at V and 5 bases at J, with 10 bases between. CDR1 and CDR2 (germline): SGHAT, FQNNGV. This chain's CDR3 is CASSFIFAETQYF. As DNA, the CDR3 is TGTGCCAGCAGCTTCATCTTCGCCGAGACCCAGTACTTC.

The rearrangement links TRBV5-5 to TRBJ1-4; D may be TRBD1 (5 bases). Trimming shortened V by 1 base and J by 5 bases, and 15 bases separated the two germline ends. This CDR3 spans 16 amino acids. CDR1 is SGHKS, CDR2 YYEKEE, per germline (reference sequence). CDR3 amino acids: CASSLLGTGGNEKLFF. CDR3 DNA sequence: TGTGCCAGCAGCTTGTTAGGGACGGGAGGAAATGAAAAACTGTTTTTT.

Turning to this clone: A junction boundary mismatches the germline segment, possibly from a read error. This chain connects TRBV7-9 to TRBJ2-1; 9 bases match TRBD2. The CDR3 is 15 amino acids. Germline values: CDR1 SEHNR, CDR2 FQNEAQ (reference sequence). The CDR3 protein is CATSRAAGGYNEQFF. The CDR3 nucleotides are TGTGCCACCAGCCGGGCGGCGGGGGGGTACAATGAGCAGTTCTTC.

This clone was picked up a small number of times. Here the CDR3 reads CASSPLISGQPQHF. Written as DNA, the CDR3 is TGTGCCAGCAGCCCCCTGATATCGGGTCAGCCCCAGCATTTT. This sequence joins TRBV11-2 and TRBJ1-5; the D is unclear. Between the trimmed V and J ends, which lost 5 bases and 6 bases, there was a span of 14 bases. Germline values: CDR1 SGHAT, CDR2 FQNNGV. This CDR3 contains 14 residues.

This chain links TRBV5-1 with TRBJ2-1; D gene uncertain. Per the germline V gene, CDR1 is SGHRS and CDR2 is YFSETQ. Trimming stripped 0 bases from V and 4 bases from J, with 11 bases between. This CDR3 spans 15 amino acids. The chain's CDR3 is CASSLGGAEYNEQFF. The CDR3 region has the DNA TGCGCCAGCAGCTTGGGAGGTGCGGAATACAATGAGCAGTTCTTC.

This chain links TRBV5-1 with TRBJ2-3, with 10 bases aligning to TRBD2. Germline V gene sequence: CDR1 SGHRS, CDR2 YFSETQ. The V gene end was trimmed by 4 bases and the J gene end by 1 base; junction bases not matched to a gene: 3. This CDR3 spans 15 amino acids. CDR3 sequence reads: CASSQSGGGTDTQYF. The CDR3 coding sequence is TGCGCCAGCAGCCAGAGCGGGGGGGGCACAGATACGCAGTATTTT.

The chain carries TRBV30 and TRBJ2-2; 9 bases fit TRBD2. The junction had 16 bases not matched to a gene; V was cut back by 7 bases and J by 1 base. This CDR3 region has 18 residues. Germline-derived CDR1 and CDR2 are GTSNPN and SVGIG (reference sequence). The chain's CDR3 is CASKPDRLAGVNTGELFF. CDR3 nucleotide sequence: TGTGCCTCCAAGCCCGACCGGTTAGCGGGGGTGAACACCGGGGAGCTGTTTTTT.

The chain uses TRBV18 and TRBJ2-2; D might be TRBD1 (6 bases). Germline CDR1 KGHSH, CDR2 LQKENI. The CDR3 totals 14 residues. V gave up 3 bases and J gave up 5 bases, with 10 bases separating them. The CDR3 loop is CASSPDSLTGELFF. The CDR3 nucleotides read TGTGCCAGCTCACCGGACAGCCTTACCGGGGAGCTGTTTTTT. Filled out from reference TRBV18 and TRBJ2-2, the complete variable domain reads NAGVMQNPRHLVRRRGQEARLRCSPMKGHSHVYWYRQLPEEGLKFMVYLQKENIIDESGMPKERFSAEFPKEGPSILRIQQVVRGDSAAYFCASSPDSLTGELFFGEGSRLTVL.

The genes are TRBV5-1 and TRBJ2-1; a weak D match, TRBD2 (6 bases). Germline-derived CDR1 and CDR2 are SGHRS and YFSETQ. The germline V and J ends were trimmed by 0 bases and 5 bases, with 12 bases remaining between them. This CDR3 is 15 amino acids long. This chain's CDR3 is CASSLALGGNNEQFF. Here the CDR3 DNA reads TGCGCCAGCAGCTTGGCCCTAGGAGGGAACAATGAGCAGTTCTTC.

V usage is TRBV15 and J usage is TRBJ1-2; D is unresolved. This CDR3 has 14 residues. Trimming took 2 bases from V and 5 from J, leaving 12 bases between them. Germline V gene data show CDR1 as LNHNV and CDR2 as YYDKDF (reference sequence). The chain's CDR3 is CATSRTRDLYGYTF. The CDR3, as DNA: TGTGCCACCAGCAGAACGCGGGATCTTTATGGCTACACCTTC. Using reference TRBV15 and TRBJ1-2 for the parts outside the CDR3, the full variable domain is DAMVIQNPRYQVTQFGKPVTLSCSQTLNHNVMYWYQQKSSQAPKLLFHYYDKDFNNEADTPDNFQSRRPNTSFCFLDIRSPGLGDTAMYLCATSRTRDLYGYTFGSGTRLTVV.